This TCR beta chain was identified in a study of CD8 T cells in ankylosing spondylitis. Study results and limitations: Blood from ankylosing spondylitis patients appeared to carry a characteristic roughly 8-variant TCR beta motif. In peripheral blood, disease-linked CD8+ clones occurred at relatively low frequencies. It was reported that disease-linked clones were significantly enriched in matched ankylosing spondylitis synovial fluid.

TCRdb passed the 5' RACE reads through MiXCR, listing each CDR3 protein once. Of over 110,000 distinct CDR3 sequences detected, roughly 8% appear once; the ten largest clones hold about 7.1%. This clonotype was picked up many times. Its cognate antigen is unknown. The germline V gene has CDR1 LGHNA and CDR2 YNFKEQ. V was shortened by 2 bases and J by 7 bases, with 14 bases between the two germline ends. The CDR3 length is 14 residues. The receptor was isolated from a male donor with ankylosing spondylitis. Source material: synovial fluid, either unsorted or a sorted T cell fraction (not recorded which). The genes are TRBV4-2 and TRBJ1-1; D unresolved. CDR3 sequence: CASSQFQGSNEAFF. In DNA, the CDR3 is TGTGCCAGCAGCCAATTTCAAGGGTCAAATGAAGCTTTCTTT.